The entry below gives a single T cell receptor (beta chain) sequence along with its context. This clone's antigen is unknown. Base qualities are not at hand, and no much larger clone is one base apart. CDR1 and CDR2 are drawn from the germline V gene: SGDLS, YYNGEE. Deletion took 0 bases off V and 7 bases off J, with a span of 10 bases between the germline ends. Inclusive of the bounding cysteine and phenylalanine, the CDR3 is 14 residues long. Only the CDR3 DNA stays, 42 bases, in frame from base 1. The data belong to a study of blood T cell repertoires in COVID-19 (dated by TCRdb to 2020 to 2022). About the full investigation: Samples from collaborators originated in the United States, Italy and Spain and spanned both the acute and convalescent phases of COVID-19. The repertoires were released in a freely available public database meant as a resource for research on the immune response to SARS-CoV-2. Where available, HLA class I and class II types were taken from metadata supplied by the sample provider and were not determined by assay-based typing. Samples came from the ongoing ImmuneRACE study (first 160 participants) plus 1,254 subjects from 6 global collaborators. The sample metadata nearly always contained a de-identified subject ID, COVID-19 status, age in years and sex. The prospective study material was composed of cDNA or gDNA derived from T cells, B-cell-depleted T cells, or PBMCs. The dataset comprised deeply sampled blood TCRbeta repertoires from subjects exposed to, actively infected with, or recovered from COVID-19.

TCRbeta CDR3 regions were amplified from genomic DNA by means of the immunoSEQ Assay, a bias-controlled multiplex PCR. The study's own analysis went as follows. The number of nucleated cells in each sample was estimated by amplification of reference gene primers within the assay. Sequence reads were collapsed and filtered to measure the absolute abundance of every unique TCRbeta CDR3 rearrangement. For each sample, productive Simpson clonality was calculated as the square root of Simpson's diversity index across productive rearrangements. TCRdb provides this immuneACCESS table in a form limited to in-frame rearrangements. Some clones are lacking; in checked studies, under half of them reflect an unresolved V gene, and why the rest are absent is not known. Clonal size and the V and J genes are those of that table, whereas D and trimming came from the DNA. In all, the sample holds 150,000 or so clones, and around 83% of those were seen once. The top ten clones comprise approximately 7% of the sample.

Broader findings and caveats from the paper: How much clinical and demographic metadata was included differed by source and by participant, and the metadata was provided uncurated.

Collaborating institutions collected whole blood in K2EDTA tubes following their own protocols. For TCRbeta analysis, collaborator samples were shipped as frozen whole blood, as isolated PBMCs, or as DNA extracted from either sample type. The chain is made from TRBV9 and TRBJ2-2; tentative D gene TRBD1, with 6 bases matching. The sequenced material came from peripheral blood. The receptor was derived from a man in his forties or fifties with active or convalescent COVID-19. This receptor carries the CDR3 CASSVAGVHGELFF. The DNA is as follows: TGTGCCAGCAGCGTAGCAGGGGTGCACGGGGAGCTGTTTTTT. With the rest looked up from the reference TRBV9 and TRBJ2-2 genes rather than sequenced, the full variable domain is DSGVTQTPKHLITATGQRVTLRCSPRSGDLSVYWYQQSLDQGLQFLIQYYNGEERAKGNILERFSAQQFPDLHSELNLSSLELGDSALYFCASSVAGVHGELFFGEGSRLTVL.